The clone carrying this T cell receptor beta chain has at least ten counts. Its matching antigen is unknown. This entry comes from a study of T cells in Graves' hyperthyroidism and ophthalmopathy. This CDR3 comprises 14 residues. Germline V gene lookup returns CDR1 SQVTM and CDR2 ANQGSEA. Trimming removed 6 bases from V and 4 bases from J, with 18 bases in between. It was RNA transcripts that yielded the amplified TCR beta CDR3 regions. First-round RT-PCR with HTBI primers amplified the TCR CDR3 region. TCRdb processed the multiplex PCR reads anew with MiXCR; each CDR3 protein has one entry. Here the sample spans more than 600,000 distinct CDR3 sequences, less than 20% being singletons. Overall study findings and caveats: Appearing also in blood were most of the thyroid clonotypes expanded above 0.001.

The source is a young man with Graves' hyperthyroidism. V and J are TRBV29-1 and TRBJ1-1; possible D gene TRBD1, 6 bases. The specimen sequenced was blood. The CDR3 loop is CSVLVGGQGTEAFF. Here the CDR3 DNA reads TGCAGCGTCCTCGTAGGGGGGCAGGGCACTGAAGCTTTCTTT.